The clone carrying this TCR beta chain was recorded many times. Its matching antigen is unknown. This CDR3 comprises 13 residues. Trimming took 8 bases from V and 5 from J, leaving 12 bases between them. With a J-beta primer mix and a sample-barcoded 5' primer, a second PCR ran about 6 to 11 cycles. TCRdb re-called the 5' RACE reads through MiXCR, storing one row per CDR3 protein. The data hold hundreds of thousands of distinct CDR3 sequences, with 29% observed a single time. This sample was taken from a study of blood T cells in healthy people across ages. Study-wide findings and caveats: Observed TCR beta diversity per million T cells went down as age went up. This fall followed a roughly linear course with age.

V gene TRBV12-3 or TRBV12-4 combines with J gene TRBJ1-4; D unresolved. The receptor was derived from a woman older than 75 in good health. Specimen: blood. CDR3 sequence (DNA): TGTGCCAGCCTGAGGTCCTCAAATGAAAAACTGTTTTTT. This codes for CASLRSSNEKLFF.